The source of this T cell receptor beta chain is a study of shared clonotypes between healthy human individuals. Notes on the study in general: Non-shared clonotypes had lower generation probabilities than clonotypes shared by all four sorted-subset donors.

Concerning this clone: Antigen: not known.

CDR1 is MDHEN and CDR2 is SYDVKM in the germline V gene. This CDR3 has 16 residues. Trimming at V came to 5 bases and at J to 3 bases, leaving 6 bases not matched to a gene. Researchers divided each subset's genomic DNA evenly across several immunoSEQ plates. The repertoire was sequenced with immunoSEQ multiplex PCR; TCRdb's copy has only in-frame clones and lacks some. Among some 2,500,000 clones listed, approximately 90% were seen once. The receptor's source is a man younger than 35 in good health. Some clones in this sample may be carry-over from other donors' samples. The chain links TRBV28 to TRBJ2-1, with 11 bases identical to TRBD1. The sample comprised naive CD4+ T cells from PBMCs. Subset meaning: CD45RA+ positively selected. The CDR3, as DNA: TGTGCCAGCAGTCCCCCGGGACAGGGGGGCTACAATGAGCAGTTCTTC. Its protein is CASSPPGQGGYNEQFF.